Listed here are 10 T cell receptor beta chains from one sample, sequenced in a study of PD-1 blockade in classical Hodgkin lymphoma (dated by TCRdb to the early 2020s). The library was obtained by the immunoSEQ multiplex PCR assay. TCRdb took this table from immuneACCESS and kept in-frame rearrangements with V and J called. Such tables lack part of the clones; where checked against another copy, unresolved V genes explain under half of the gap, and the rest is unexplained. The sample contains roughly 10,000 clones, around 70% of them found a single time. In total, the top ten clones hold 9.5% to 13% of the sample. The time point label of this sample denotes: cycle 4 day 1 (C4D1), after less than 7 weeks of nivolumab. Relapse after autologous stem cell transplantation had occurred in all trial patients, and cohorts A, B and C were distinguished by prior brentuximab vedotin exposure. CD8+ T cells were purified from thawed PBMCs by magnetic negative selection with a Miltenyi CD8+ T cell isolation kit.

The sequencing here drew on CD8+ T cells from blood, taken before the fourth cycle of nivolumab. The receptors come from a human donor with classical Hodgkin lymphoma.

CDR3 sequence reads: CASSPGQGITGELFF. As DNA, the CDR3 is TGTGCCAGCAGCCCGGGACAGGGGATCACCGGGGAGCTGTTTTTT. The V call is TRBV7-9, the J call TRBJ2-2; TRBD1 aligns across 10 bases. V dropped 5 bases and J dropped 4; count of bases not matched to a gene: 4. This CDR3 has 15 amino acids. Germline V gene data show CDR1 as SEHNR and CDR2 as FQNEAQ (reference sequence). The full variable domain, completed using reference TRBV7-9 and TRBJ2-2, is DTGVSQNPRHKITKRGQNVTFRCDPISEHNRLYWYRQTLGQGPEFLTYFQNEAQLEKSRLLSDRFSAERPKGSFSTLEIQRTEQGDSAMYLCASSPGQGITGELFFGEGSRLTVL.

This clone appeared a few times. The V gene is TRBV6-1, the J gene TRBJ2-7, with TRBD1 identical over 7 bases. The germline gives CDR1 MNHNS, CDR2 SASEGT. CDR3 size: 14 residues. The junction had 4 bases not matched to a gene; V was cut back by 5 bases and J by 0 bases. The CDR3 DNA is TGTGCCAGCAGTCCAGGGGGTTTCTCCTACGAGCAGTACTTC. Translating gives CASSPGGFSYEQYF.

The chain links TRBV28 to TRBJ2-2, with 7 bases fitting TRBD1. Per germline, CDR1 MDHEN and CDR2 SYDVKM. J lost 5 bases, V lost 5 bases, and 8 bases had no gene match. The CDR3 is made up of 15 amino acids. The CDR3 coding sequence is TGTGCCAGCAGTGAAGACAGGGTCGGAACCGGGGAGCTGTTTTTT. As protein: CASSEDRVGTGELFF.

The rearrangement links TRBV6-4 to TRBJ2-1, with 8 positions matching TRBD1. This CDR3 comprises 13 residues. Losses at the gene ends were 9 bases for V and 2 bases for J; bases not matched to a gene: 3. CDR1 and CDR2 (germline): MRHNA, SNTAGT. CDR3 sequence reads: CARTGVPYNEQFF. CDR3 DNA sequence: TGTGCCAGGACAGGGGTCCCCTACAATGAGCAGTTCTTC.

The rearrangement joins TRBV28 to TRBJ2-5, with 12 bases aligning to TRBD1. Germline V gene data show CDR1 as MDHEN and CDR2 as SYDVKM. This CDR3 comprises 16 residues. V lost 2 bases to trimming and J lost 4 bases; unmatched junction nucleotides: 5. In DNA form, the CDR3 reads TGTGCCAGCAGTTTAGCCGGGACAGGGGGCGCAGAGACCCAGTACTTC. This encodes CASSLAGTGGAETQYF.

A single count supports this clone. This sequence joins TRBV4-3 and TRBJ2-2; TRBD1 aligns across 8 bases. The CDR3 is 17 amino acids. From germline, CDR1 is LGHNA and CDR2 YSLEER. V shed 0 bases and J 1 base; nucleotides not matched to a gene: 4. The CDR3 loop is CASSQDSGTGNTGELFF. The CDR3 DNA reads TGCGCCAGCAGCCAAGATTCCGGGACAGGGAACACCGGGGAGCTGTTTTTT.

V usage is TRBV4-3 and J usage is TRBJ1-1, with D perhaps TRBD1 (5 bases). The V end was cut by 1 base, the J end by 4 bases, with 19 bases between. CDR3 length equals 17 residues. Germline lookup yields CDR1 LGHNA and CDR2 YSLEER. CDR3 DNA: TGCGCCAGCAGCCAAGGCAGGGAACTGGGCCGGGGCACTGAAGCTTTCTTT. Residues: CASSQGRELGRGTEAFF.

V and J are TRBV7-8 and TRBJ2-7; the match to TRBD2 covers 11 bases. Germline V lookup: CDR1 SGHVS, CDR2 FQNEAQ. After removal of 1 base from V and 5 bases from J, the junction contained 4 bases not matched to a gene. The CDR3 contains 15 residues. The CDR3 region has the DNA TGTGCCAGCAGCTTAGGACTAGCGGGGATAAACGAGCAGTACTTC. Amino acid sequence: CASSLGLAGINEQYF.

The rearrangement uses TRBV7-9 and TRBJ2-1, with 9 bases lining up with TRBD2. Trimming cost V 2 bases and J 6 bases; bases outside gene matches: 11. This CDR3 contains 17 residues. The germline V gene encodes CDR1 SEHNR and CDR2 FQNEAQ (reference sequence). The CDR3 region is CASSLLAGGPPSNEQFF. The CDR3 DNA reads as TGTGCCAGCAGCTTACTCGCGGGGGGGCCCCCGTCCAATGAGCAGTTCTTC.

The V and J genes are TRBV9 and TRBJ2-5; TRBD2 matches at 7 bases. V lost 1 base to trimming and J lost 2 bases; unmatched junction nucleotides: 2. The CDR3 is made up of 14 amino acids. Germline CDR1 and CDR2: SGDLS and YYNGEE. This chain's CDR3 is CASSVTGGQETQYF. Here the CDR3 DNA reads TGTGCCAGCAGCGTAACGGGGGGACAAGAGACCCAGTACTTC. Full variable domain (missing parts from reference TRBV9 and TRBJ2-5): DSGVTQTPKHLITATGQRVTLRCSPRSGDLSVYWYQQSLDQGLQFLIQYYNGEERAKGNILERFSAQQFPDLHSELNLSSLELGDSALYFCASSVTGGQETQYFGPGTRLLVL.